This T cell receptor (beta chain) was found in a study of cytomegalovirus exposure and HLA in healthy donors. Findings of the study overall: A later analysis, which compared TCR beta chains of equal frequency, found the HLA-associated ones more clonally expanded.

A note on this clone: What it binds is unknown.

V trimming: 7 bases; J trimming: 5 bases; junction bases outside the gene matches: 18. Germline values: CDR1 WSHSY, CDR2 SAAADI. The CDR3 consists of 17 residues. Both 60 Vbeta primers and 13 Jbeta primers went into the PCR. Clones were sequenced by immunoSEQ multiplex PCR, and TCRdb holds only the in-frame ones, with some missing. Its table records 85,000 to 90,000 clones. The sequence was obtained from a man aged 50 or older in good health and CMV-seropositive. The specimen sequenced was PBMCs. This chain connects TRBV10-2 to TRBJ2-7; 9 bases line up with TRBD2. CDR3 sequence: CASKLRKREARKHEQYV. CDR3 DNA sequence: TGCGCCAGCAAACTGAGGAAGCGGGAGGCCCGGAAACACGAGCAGTACGTC.